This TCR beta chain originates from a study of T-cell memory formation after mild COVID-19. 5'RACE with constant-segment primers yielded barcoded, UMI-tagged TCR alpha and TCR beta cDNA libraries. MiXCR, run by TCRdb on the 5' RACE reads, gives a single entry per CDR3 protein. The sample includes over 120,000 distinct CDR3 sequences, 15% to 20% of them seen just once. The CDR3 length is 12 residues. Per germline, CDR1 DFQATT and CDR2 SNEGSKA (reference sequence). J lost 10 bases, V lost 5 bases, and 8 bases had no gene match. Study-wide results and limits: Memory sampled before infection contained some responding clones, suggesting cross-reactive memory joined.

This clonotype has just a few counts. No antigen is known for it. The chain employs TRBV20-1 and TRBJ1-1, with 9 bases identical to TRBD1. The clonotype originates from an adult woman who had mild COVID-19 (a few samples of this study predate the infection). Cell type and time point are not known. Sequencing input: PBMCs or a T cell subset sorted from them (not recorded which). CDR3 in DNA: TGCAGTGCTGCAGGGACAGGGAGGGTAGCTTTCTTT. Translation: CSAAGTGRVAFF.